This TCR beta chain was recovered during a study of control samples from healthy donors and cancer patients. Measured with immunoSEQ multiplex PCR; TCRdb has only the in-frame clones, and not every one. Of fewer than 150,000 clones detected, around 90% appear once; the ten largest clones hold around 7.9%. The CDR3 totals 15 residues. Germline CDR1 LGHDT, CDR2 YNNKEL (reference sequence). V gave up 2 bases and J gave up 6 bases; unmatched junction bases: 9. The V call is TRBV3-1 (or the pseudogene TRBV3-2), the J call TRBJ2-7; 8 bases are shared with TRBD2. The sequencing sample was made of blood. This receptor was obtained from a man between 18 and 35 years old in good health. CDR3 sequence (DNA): TGTGCCAGCAGCCAACCGGGACTAGTTATGCGCGAGCAGTACTTC. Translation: CASSQPGLVMREQYF.